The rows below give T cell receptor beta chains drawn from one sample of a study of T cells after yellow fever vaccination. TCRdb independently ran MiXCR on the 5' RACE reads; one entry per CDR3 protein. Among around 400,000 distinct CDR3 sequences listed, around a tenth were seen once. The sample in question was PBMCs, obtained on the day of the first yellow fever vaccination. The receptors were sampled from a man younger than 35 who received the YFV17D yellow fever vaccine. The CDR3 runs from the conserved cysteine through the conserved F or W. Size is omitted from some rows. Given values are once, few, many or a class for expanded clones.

cdr3_aa: CASSYSDGTSLGQYF; j_call: TRBJ2-3; v_call: TRBV6-5; clone_size: few
cdr3_aa: CASSQSYSGYTF; j_call: TRBJ1-2; v_call: TRBV4-1; clone_size: NA
cdr3_aa: CASSSFGGDQPQHF; j_call: TRBJ1-5; v_call: TRBV4-1; clone_size: few
cdr3_aa: CASSERDSGANVLTF; j_call: TRBJ2-6; v_call: TRBV6-4; clone_size: few
cdr3_aa: CASSYGLSRDRVGAFF; j_call: TRBJ1-1; v_call: TRBV6-2/TRBV6-3; clone_size: few
cdr3_aa: CASSRPGNTGELFF; j_call: TRBJ2-2; v_call: TRBV6-1; clone_size: NA
cdr3_aa: CASSLGGLAALGTGELFF; j_call: TRBJ2-2; v_call: TRBV7-6; clone_size: NA
cdr3_aa: CASSQRIPVRQYF; j_call: TRBJ2-3; v_call: TRBV6-5; clone_size: NA
cdr3_aa: CSILGGAGDGYTF; j_call: TRBJ1-2; v_call: TRBV29-1; clone_size: few
cdr3_aa: CASSLIAGNTDTQYF; j_call: TRBJ2-3; v_call: TRBV12-3/TRBV12-4; clone_size: NA
cdr3_aa: CSARDGRGTEAFF; j_call: TRBJ1-1; v_call: TRBV20-1; clone_size: few
cdr3_aa: CASSLSRQGFNEQFF; j_call: TRBJ2-1; v_call: TRBV7-3; clone_size: few
cdr3_aa: CASSLSQGYEQYF; j_call: TRBJ2-7; v_call: TRBV7-3; clone_size: NA
cdr3_aa: CASGPGSLMGTQYF; j_call: TRBJ2-5; v_call: TRBV6-2/TRBV6-3; clone_size: few
cdr3_aa: CASSLRRLAGALRGPDTQYF; j_call: TRBJ2-3; v_call: TRBV7-3; clone_size: NA
cdr3_aa: CASSLLGGEYNEQFF; j_call: TRBJ2-1; v_call: TRBV5-1; clone_size: few
cdr3_aa: CATSRGAWADTQYF; j_call: TRBJ2-3; v_call: TRBV15; clone_size: few
cdr3_aa: CASSQDSTGWRSYGYTF; j_call: TRBJ1-2; v_call: TRBV4-1; clone_size: NA
cdr3_aa: CASSYSTPSNSPLHF; j_call: TRBJ1-6; v_call: TRBV6-5; clone_size: NA
cdr3_aa: CASSPVIRTGYTDTQYF; j_call: TRBJ2-3; v_call: TRBV18; clone_size: NA
cdr3_aa: CASSSGDISYYGYTF; j_call: TRBJ1-2; v_call: TRBV11-2; clone_size: few
cdr3_aa: CASSWSSSTDTQYF; j_call: TRBJ2-3; v_call: TRBV19; clone_size: NA
cdr3_aa: CASSPGEANHYGYTF; j_call: TRBJ1-2; v_call: TRBV18; clone_size: few
cdr3_aa: CAIRGQELVSTGELFF; j_call: TRBJ2-2; v_call: TRBV10-3; clone_size: NA
cdr3_aa: CSVSDTYQETQYF; j_call: TRBJ2-5; v_call: TRBV29-1; clone_size: few
cdr3_aa: CASSYPTIIKGASPYEQYF; j_call: TRBJ2-7; v_call: TRBV6-2/TRBV6-3; clone_size: NA
cdr3_aa: CASRGGYLADTQYF; j_call: TRBJ2-3; v_call: TRBV5-1; clone_size: few
cdr3_aa: CSVVLRGVGETQYF; j_call: TRBJ2-5; v_call: TRBV29-1; clone_size: few
cdr3_aa: CASSSVAGGWYEQFF; j_call: TRBJ2-1; v_call: TRBV12-3/TRBV12-4; clone_size: NA
cdr3_aa: CASSQNRGGETQYF; j_call: TRBJ2-5; v_call: TRBV5-4; clone_size: once
cdr3_aa: CASSLGAASGNTIYF; j_call: TRBJ1-3; v_call: TRBV12-3/TRBV12-4; clone_size: many
cdr3_aa: CASSIGAYNEQFF; j_call: TRBJ2-1; v_call: TRBV7-2; clone_size: many
cdr3_aa: CASSTANGELFF; j_call: TRBJ2-2; v_call: TRBV5-6; clone_size: NA
cdr3_aa: CASSSRPMPGSATGELFF; j_call: TRBJ2-2; v_call: TRBV11-1; clone_size: NA
cdr3_aa: CASSEPRRARELFF; j_call: TRBJ2-2; v_call: TRBV6-1; clone_size: few
cdr3_aa: CASSQATQTSEQFF; j_call: TRBJ2-1; v_call: TRBV4-3; clone_size: few
cdr3_aa: CASSQDPPLSSYNSPLHF; j_call: TRBJ1-6; v_call: TRBV4-1; clone_size: NA
cdr3_aa: CASSQAPGRWGANVLTF; j_call: TRBJ2-6; v_call: TRBV4-3; clone_size: few
cdr3_aa: CASSYRTDNSPLHF; j_call: TRBJ1-6; v_call: TRBV6-2/TRBV6-3; clone_size: few
cdr3_aa: CASSSSTGSYNEQFF; j_call: TRBJ2-1; v_call: TRBV11-2; clone_size: NA
cdr3_aa: CASSYGVNFGVADTQYF; j_call: TRBJ2-3; v_call: TRBV6-5; clone_size: few
cdr3_aa: CASSQAGRPYEQYF; j_call: TRBJ2-7; v_call: TRBV3-1; clone_size: NA
cdr3_aa: CSARDRTTGGNYGYTF; j_call: TRBJ1-2; v_call: TRBV20-1; clone_size: few
cdr3_aa: CASSPLNGHSYNEQFF; j_call: TRBJ2-1; v_call: TRBV7-6; clone_size: few
cdr3_aa: CASTPRGDGHYNEQFF; j_call: TRBJ2-1; v_call: TRBV5-1; clone_size: many
cdr3_aa: CASSSREADPYQPQHF; j_call: TRBJ1-5; v_call: TRBV12-3/TRBV12-4; clone_size: NA
cdr3_aa: CASSSAGTGDEKLFF; j_call: TRBJ1-4; v_call: TRBV5-1; clone_size: few
cdr3_aa: CASSLVRDRGPEAFF; j_call: TRBJ1-1; v_call: TRBV4-2; clone_size: NA
cdr3_aa: CAISPDAGGYTF; j_call: TRBJ1-2; v_call: TRBV4-1; clone_size: NA